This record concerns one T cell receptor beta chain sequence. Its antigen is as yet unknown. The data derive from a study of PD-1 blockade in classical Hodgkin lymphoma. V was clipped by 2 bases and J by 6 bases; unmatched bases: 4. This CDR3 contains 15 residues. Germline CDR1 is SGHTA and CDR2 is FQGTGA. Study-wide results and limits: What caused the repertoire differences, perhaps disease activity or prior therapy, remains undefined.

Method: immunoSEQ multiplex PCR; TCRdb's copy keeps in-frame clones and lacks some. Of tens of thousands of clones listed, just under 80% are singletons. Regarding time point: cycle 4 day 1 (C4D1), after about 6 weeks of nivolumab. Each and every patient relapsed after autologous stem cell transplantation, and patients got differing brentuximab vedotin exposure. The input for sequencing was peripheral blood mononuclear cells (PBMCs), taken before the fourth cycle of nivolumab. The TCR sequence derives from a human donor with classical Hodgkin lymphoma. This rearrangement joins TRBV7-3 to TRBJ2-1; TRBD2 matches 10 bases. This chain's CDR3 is CASSLGGLASNEQFF. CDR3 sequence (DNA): TGTGCCAGCAGCTTAGGGGGACTAGCGAGCAATGAGCAGTTCTTC.